The entry below gives a single T cell receptor beta chain sequence along with its context. This clone was detected only once. The antigen it recognizes is unknown. There are no base qualities to consult, and no much larger clone falls within one base. This sample was taken from a study of blood T cell repertoires in COVID-19 (dated by TCRdb to 2020 to 2021). Broadly, across the study: The collaborator samples originated in the United States, Italy and Spain and spanned the acute and convalescent phases of COVID-19. The material from the prospective study consisted of cDNA or gDNA derived from T cells, B-cell-depleted T cells, or PBMCs. Deeply sampled blood TCRbeta repertoires from subjects exposed to, actively infected with, or recovered from COVID-19 were included in the dataset. The repertoires were released in a freely available public database intended as a resource for research on the immune response to SARS-CoV-2. The samples were drawn from the first 160 participants of the ongoing ImmuneRACE study and from roughly 1,300 subjects provided by 6 global collaborators. Sample metadata almost always included a de-identified subject ID, COVID-19 status, age in years and sex. HLA class I and class II types, where available, came from metadata supplied by the sample provider rather than from assay-based typing.

A second Seattle source provided samples from volunteer blood donors who had recovered from COVID-19. The collaborating institutions used their own protocols to collect whole blood in K2EDTA tubes. For TCRbeta analysis, collaborator samples were shipped as frozen whole blood, as isolated PBMCs, or as DNA extracted from either sample type. What the authors observed across the whole study: How much clinical and demographic metadata was included differed by source and by participant, and the metadata was provided uncurated.

TCRbeta CDR3 regions were amplified from genomic DNA by means of the immunoSEQ Assay, a bias-controlled multiplex PCR. In the authors' own workflow: Within the assay, amplification of reference gene primers was used to estimate how many nucleated cells each sample contained. To quantify the absolute abundance of each unique TCRbeta CDR3 rearrangement, sequence reads were collapsed and filtered. For each sample, productive Simpson clonality was calculated by taking the square root of Simpson's diversity index across productive rearrangements. The table comes from immuneACCESS by way of TCRdb, which keeps in-frame sequences with V and J called. Part of the clones is missing from these tables; in studies checked, under half for an unresolved V gene and the rest for unknown reasons. Clone size and V and J calls were adopted from that table, with D and trimming inferred from the DNA. This sample comprises 270,000 or so clones, roughly 80% of them detected only once. Jointly, the top ten make up roughly a tenth of the sample.

Sequenced material: peripheral blood. The receptor was isolated from a woman in her fifties or sixties who had recovered from COVID-19.

The DNA sequence is TGTGCCAGCAGTTACTCGGGGGGAATGGCTGGAAACACCATATATTTT. Translated, this gives CASSYSGGMAGNTIYF. The V gene is TRBV6-6 and the J gene is TRBJ1-3; tentative D gene TRBD1, with 5 bases matching. CDR1 and CDR2 are read off the germline V gene (reference sequence) as MNHNY and SVGAGI. The CDR3 contains 16 residues, cysteine and phenylalanine counted. The kept DNA is CDR3 alone, 48 bases in frame from the first base. Trimming at the junction amounts to 0 bases on V and 2 bases on J, and the germline ends lie 11 bases apart.